The 17 T cell receptor beta chains below all came from one sample that was sequenced in a study of early T cells in non-severe SARS-CoV-2 infection. MiXCR was run by TCRdb on the 5' RACE reads, yielding one entry per CDR3 protein. The sample holds about 61,000 distinct CDR3 sequences, about 12% seen once. The input for sequencing was whole blood, taken at baseline. These receptors all come from an adult who was a healthcare worker with PCR-confirmed SARS-CoV-2 infection or an uninfected control (not recorded which). The donor label of this sample is uncertain.

The J gene is TRBJ2-7, the V gene TRBV10-2, with 7 positions matching TRBD1. From germline, CDR1 is WSHSY and CDR2 SAAADI. This CDR3 has 14 residues. V dropped 3 bases and J dropped 5; count of bases not matched to a gene: 7. The CDR3: CASSDVTGTHEQYV. Here the CDR3 DNA reads TGCGCCAGCAGTGATGTGACAGGGACCCACGAGCAGTACGTC.

This CDR3 reads CSAALTSGGETQYF. CDR3 DNA: TGCAGTGCTGCCCTGACTAGCGGGGGTGAGACCCAGTACTTC. J is TRBJ2-5 and V is TRBV20-1, with 12 bases that match TRBD2. The CDR3 length is 14 residues. The V segment lost 5 bases and the J segment 5 bases; nucleotides outside the gene matches: 6. Germline CDR1 reads DFQATT; CDR2 reads SNEGSKA (reference sequence).

The chain recombines TRBV20-1 with TRBJ1-5; 8 bases fit TRBD1. Germline trimming cut 1 base from V and 2 bases from J; bases unmatched to any gene: 10. Germline CDR1 DFQATT, CDR2 SNEGSKA (reference sequence). The CDR3 has 17 amino acids. This chain's CDR3 is CSARARQGSYGNQPQHF. The CDR3 coding sequence is TGCAGTGCTAGAGCCCGACAGGGGTCGTACGGCAATCAGCCCCAGCATTTT.

This clonotype was counted ten times or more. The genes are TRBV4-1 and TRBJ2-1, with TRBD2 as a possible D gene (5 bases). This CDR3 is built from 15 residues. The V and J ends lost 3 bases and 10 bases respectively, with 19 bases between them. Germline V gene lookup returns CDR1 MGHRA and CDR2 YSYEKL. CDR3 sequence (DNA): TGCGCCAGCAGCCACATGACTACCTACCAATCGGAGCAGTTCTTC. Amino acids: CASSHMTTYQSEQFF.

As for this clonotype: A much larger clone sits a single nucleotide away, making a read error possible. V and J are TRBV5-1 and TRBJ2-4; D perhaps matches TRBD2 (6 bases). Trimming took off 1 base at V and 4 bases at J, with 24 bases between the two ends. CDR1 SGHRS and CDR2 YFSETQ come from the germline V gene. The length of the CDR3 is 19 residues. Here the CDR3 DNA reads TGCGCCAGCAGCTTGAGGCCTAACGGGAGCGCAGAACTAAAAAACATTCAGTACTTC. Protein: CASSLRPNGSAELKNIQYF.

The chain joins TRBV30 to TRBJ1-3, with no clear D. The CDR3 runs to 12 residues. Germline V lookup: CDR1 GTSNPN, CDR2 SVGIG (reference sequence). V gave up 2 bases and J gave up 2 bases, with 4 bases separating them. In DNA, the CDR3 is TGTGCCTGGAGTAATACTGGAAACACCATATATTTT. Translation: CAWSNTGNTIYF. The full variable domain, with the rest looked up from reference TRBV30 and TRBJ1-3, is SQTIHQWPATLVQPVGSPLSLECTVEGTSNPNLYWYRQAAGRGLQLLFYSVGIGQISSEVPQNLSASRPQDRQFILSSKKLLLSDSGFYLCAWSNTGNTIYFGEGSWLTVV.

This chain links TRBV7-8 with TRBJ2-3, with unresolved D. V lost 1 base and J lost 1, with 6 bases in between. The CDR3 loop spans 14 amino acids. Germline V CDR1 and CDR2: SGHVS, FQNEAQ. The CDR3 DNA reads TGTGCCAGCAGCTTAGTCCCGGGCACAGATACGCAGTATTTT. Translated: CASSLVPGTDTQYF.

This clonotype was detected a few times. This chain uses TRBV10-2 with TRBJ1-2, with D tentatively TRBD1 (5 bases). CDR1 WSHSY and CDR2 SAAADI come from the germline V gene. The CDR3 consists of 14 residues. The ends were cut back, 6 bases at V and 0 bases at J, with 11 bases in the middle. The DNA for the CDR3 is TGCGCCAGCAGCGTGGGGACGGCTAACTATGGCTACACCTTC. This sequence encodes CASSVGTANYGYTF.

This clonotype was detected many times. The J gene is TRBJ2-7, the V gene TRBV5-6, with D tentatively TRBD1 or TRBD2 (5 bases each). Germline CDR1 reads SGHDT; CDR2 reads YYEEEE. This CDR3 has 16 residues. Trimming cost V 1 base and J 5 bases, with 19 bases left between them. CDR3 nucleotides: TGTGCCAGCAGCTTGAGGCGGACCGGGGCCTCAGACGAGCAGTACGTC. Translating it yields CASSLRRTGASDEQYV.

This clonotype was picked up many times. This rearrangement joins TRBV6-1 to TRBJ2-7; 8 nucleotides align to TRBD2. Trimming took 0 bases from V and 0 from J; bases not matched to a gene: 7. The CDR3 is 17 residues long. Germline V CDR1 and CDR2: MNHNS, SASEGT. In nucleotides, the CDR3 is TGTGCCAGCAGTGAAGCGGTGGTAGCGGGGTTCTCCTACGAGCAGTACGTC. Translating gives CASSEAVVAGFSYEQYV.

This clonotype has more than one count but fewer than ten. CDR3 in DNA: TGCGCCAGCAGCCAAGTGAGTTGGGCGGGGAGCGAGCAGTACGTC. This gives the protein CASSQVSWAGSEQYV. The V call is TRBV4-1, the J call TRBJ2-7; D possibly corresponds to TRBD2 (6 bases). The CDR3 loop spans 15 amino acids. In germline, CDR1 is MGHRA, CDR2 YSYEKL. Between the trimmed V and J ends, which lost 1 base and 6 bases, there was a span of 16 bases.

CDR3 nucleotides: TGTGCCACCAGCAGAGCGGGGACGGGAAACACTGAAGCTTTCTTT. Protein product: CATSRAGTGNTEAFF. This rearrangement joins TRBV15 to TRBJ1-1, with D possibly matching TRBD1 (5 bases). CDR1 and CDR2 from the germline V gene are LNHNV and YYDKDF (reference sequence). The CDR3 consists of 15 residues. V was shortened by 1 base and J by 2 bases, with 11 bases between the two germline ends.

This chain links TRBV6-6 with TRBJ2-5; the match to TRBD2 covers 12 bases. The V segment lost 0 bases and the J segment 5 bases; nucleotides outside the gene matches: 4. The CDR3 sequence is 16 residues long. Germline V gene sequence: CDR1 MNHNY, CDR2 SVGAGI (reference sequence). CDR3 DNA sequence: TGTGCCAGCAGTTACTCGGGGACTAGCGGGTCTGAGACCCAGTACTTC. Its translation is CASSYSGTSGSETQYF.

This chain links TRBV5-1 with TRBJ2-3; the match to TRBD2 covers 8 bases. The V gene end was trimmed by 1 base and the J gene end by 3 bases; junction bases not matched to a gene: 4. Germline V gene data show CDR1 as SGHRS and CDR2 as YFSETQ. The length of the CDR3 is 15 residues. DNA for the CDR3: TGCGCCAGCAGCTTGCAACTAGCGGCAACAGATACGCAGTATTTT. It codes for CASSLQLAATDTQYF.

This clonotype has more than one count but fewer than ten. This chain uses TRBV5-4 with TRBJ2-3, with 7 bases fitting TRBD2. Germline loops: CDR1 SGHNT, CDR2 YYREEE (reference sequence). V shed 4 bases, J shed 7 bases, and the junction held 9 bases outside the gene matches. The CDR3 consists of 14 residues. This chain's CDR3 is CASSPSGATNTQYF. In DNA form, the CDR3 reads TGTGCCAGCAGCCCGAGCGGGGCCACTAATACGCAGTATTTT.

This clonotype was seen more than once but under ten times. The chain links TRBV7-2 to TRBJ2-3; D gene uncertain. Germline V CDR1 and CDR2: SGHTA, FQGNSA. The V end was cut by 2 bases, the J end by 6 bases, with 12 bases between. This CDR3 has 14 residues. CDR3 bases: TGTGCCAGCAGCTTAAATCTGCCAGGCGATACGCAGTATTTT. Its translation: CASSLNLPGDTQYF.

The gene calls are TRBV24-1 and TRBJ2-2; D call uncertain. CDR1 and CDR2 (germline): KGHDR, SFDVKD. With 4 bases removed from V and 5 bases from J, the gap between germline ends came to 22 bases. The CDR3 totals 18 residues. CDR3 bases: TGTGCCACCAGTGAGACAAGCACCGCGCCGGGTTTAACCGGGGAGCTGTTTTTT. Protein product: CATSETSTAPGLTGELFF.